These 30 T cell receptor beta chains share one sample of origin, sequenced in a study of blood T cell repertoires in COVID-19. Data came from immunoSEQ multiplex PCR; TCRdb stores just in-frame clones and leaves some out. The sample consists of approximately 110,000 clones, less than 75% of them appearing once. Sequenced sample: peripheral blood. The receptors here all came from a human donor with acute or convalescent COVID-19. The donor label of this sample is uncertain.

This sequence joins TRBV2 and TRBJ2-3, with 12 bases matching TRBD2. This CDR3 comprises 14 residues. The V gene's germline CDR1 is SNHLY and CDR2 FYNNEI. V gave up 6 bases and J gave up 7 bases; unmatched junction bases: 5. DNA for the CDR3: TGTGCCAGCAGCCTAGCGGGGGGGAGGAATACGCAGTATTTT. Protein sequence: CASSLAGGRNTQYF.

The chain links TRBV4-2 to TRBJ1-4, with D possibly TRBD1 on 6 matching bases. From germline, CDR1 is LGHNA and CDR2 YNFKEQ. The length of the CDR3 is 14 residues. Trimming stripped 1 base from V and 7 bases from J, with 10 bases between. CDR3 sequence: CASSQGDNAEKLFF. CDR3 bases: TGTGCCAGCAGCCAAGGGGACAATGCTGAAAAACTGTTTTTT.

The chain combines TRBV9 with TRBJ1-3; tentatively, D is TRBD1 (5 bases). The CDR3 runs 16 residues. V was shortened by 0 bases and J by 4 bases, with 14 bases between the two germline ends. Per the germline V gene, CDR1 is SGDLS and CDR2 is YYNGEE. The CDR3 DNA reads as TGTGCCAGCAGCGTAGGGGCGGGGGTCTCCGGAAACACCATATATTTT. This sequence encodes CASSVGAGVSGNTIYF.

This rearrangement joins TRBV3-1 (or the pseudogene TRBV3-2) to TRBJ1-2; 7 bases line up with TRBD1. CDR1 LGHDT and CDR2 YNNKEL come from the germline V gene (reference sequence). The V and J ends lost 1 base and 7 bases, in that order; junction bases with no gene match: 6. The length of the CDR3 is 14 residues. The CDR3 here is CASSQGGGDGGYTF. Here the CDR3 DNA reads TGTGCCAGCAGCCAAGGAGGGGGCGACGGTGGCTACACCTTC.

This rearrangement joins TRBV29-1 to TRBJ1-2; tentative D call: TRBD1 (5 bases). This CDR3 is 14 amino acids long. Trimming took 4 bases from V and 6 from J, leaving 18 bases between them. Germline V gene sequence: CDR1 SQVTM, CDR2 ANQGSEA. The CDR3 is CSVVREIRENGYTF. CDR3 bases: TGCAGCGTTGTCAGGGAAATTAGAGAGAATGGCTACACCTTC.

The rearrangement links TRBV18 to TRBJ1-6, with 9 bases aligning to TRBD1. Losses at the gene ends were 4 bases for V and 6 bases for J; bases not matched to a gene: 7. The germline V gene has CDR1 KGHSH and CDR2 LQKENI. This CDR3 spans 16 amino acids. The CDR3 DNA reads TGTGCCAGCTCACAATCTCCGGGACAGGGTAATTCACCCCTCCACTTT. Translated, it gives CASSQSPGQGNSPLHF.

This clone was detected a few times. CDR3 DNA sequence: TGTGCAAGTTCAGGGTTGGTCAATGAGCAGTTCTTC. It codes for CASSGLVNEQFF. The chain is built from TRBV12-2 and TRBJ2-1; the tabulated D call, TRBD1, remains unverified against the DNA. TRBV12-2 is tagged as a pseudogene. This CDR3 contains 12 residues.

V gene TRBV3-1 (or the pseudogene TRBV3-2) combines with J gene TRBJ2-2; 11 bases are a match to TRBD2. This CDR3 spans 20 amino acids. Germline-derived CDR1 and CDR2 are LGHDT and YNNKEL (reference sequence). Trimming at V came to 4 bases and at J to 4 bases, leaving 17 bases not matched to a gene. The CDR3, as DNA: TGTGCCAGCAGCCCACGCCTGGGGGGGTTAGCGGGGGGGCGCACCGGGGAGCTGTTTTTT. Amino acid sequence: CASSPRLGGLAGGRTGELFF.

The table lists this clone with many counts. The chain carries TRBV4-1 and TRBJ1-5; TRBD1 agrees at 8 bases. The CDR3 is made up of 20 amino acids. Germline assignment: CDR1 MGHRA and CDR2 YSYEKL. V was pared by 1 base and J by 2 bases, with 16 bases of the junction left unmatched. CDR3 bases: TGCGCCAGCAGCCAAGGAAACCCGGCAGGGGGCTTTTATGGCAATCAGCCCCAGCATTTT. Translating gives CASSQGNPAGGFYGNQPQHF.

The chain uses TRBV5-1 and TRBJ1-3; 7 nucleotides line up with TRBD1. J lost 8 bases, V lost 0 bases, and 2 bases had no gene match. The germline CDR1 and CDR2 sequences are SGHRS and YFSETQ. The CDR3 contains 13 residues. CDR3 DNA: TGCGCCAGCAGCTTGGCGCAGGGGGACACCATATATTTT. Protein sequence: CASSLAQGDTIYF.

The chain uses TRBV6-6 and TRBJ1-1; D uncertain. The CDR3 is 16 residues long. Between the trimmed V and J ends, which lost 6 bases and 0 bases, there was a span of 17 bases. Germline CDR1 MNHNY, CDR2 SVGAGI (reference sequence). CDR3 nucleotides: TGTGCCAGCAGGACTCTCGGGGATTTAGTGAACACTGAAGCTTTCTTT. This encodes CASRTLGDLVNTEAFF.

The V gene is TRBV7-9, the J gene TRBJ1-6; D remains ambiguous. V lost 7 bases and J 0 bases, leaving 10 bases between the germline ends. The CDR3 runs to 15 residues. From germline, CDR1 is SEHNR and CDR2 FQNEAQ (reference sequence). The CDR3 coding sequence is TGTGCCAGCACTCATGGGAGCTCCTATAATTCACCCCTCCACTTT. Its translation is CASTHGSSYNSPLHF.

V gene TRBV6-5 combines with J gene TRBJ2-7; possible D gene TRBD2, 7 bases. The V gene lost 4 bases and the J gene lost 4 bases, with 17 bases spanning the gap. CDR3 length: 15 residues. Germline-derived CDR1 and CDR2 are MNHEY and SVGAGI. The CDR3 sequence is CASSWTGGSVYEQYF. The CDR3 bases are TGTGCCAGCAGTTGGACGGGGGGCTCGGTTTACGAGCAGTACTTC.

The chain uses TRBV28 and TRBJ1-1; perhaps TRBD1 as D (5 bases). V lost 6 bases, J lost 6 bases, and 14 bases lay in between. The germline CDR1 and CDR2 sequences are MDHEN and SYDVKM. CDR3 length: 13 amino acids. CDR3 residues: CASSQGFVSEAFF. The DNA for the CDR3 is TGTGCCAGCAGCCAGGGCTTTGTTTCTGAAGCTTTCTTT.

There are a few counts of this clone. The V and J genes are TRBV5-4 and TRBJ2-5, with TRBD2 identical over 8 bases. With V trimmed by 4 bases and J by 5 bases, 10 bases remained unmatched. The CDR3 totals 15 residues. CDR1 and CDR2 (germline): SGHNT, YYREEE (reference sequence). The CDR3 reads CASSLSGEGFETQYF. The DNA for the CDR3 is TGTGCCAGCAGCCTTAGCGGGGAGGGGTTTGAGACCCAGTACTTC.

This clone was picked up many times. The rearrangement joins TRBV2 to TRBJ2-1; the D gene is possibly TRBD2 (5 bases). The CDR3 sequence is 14 residues long. V was trimmed by 6 bases and J by 3 bases, leaving 12 bases between them. Looked up from germline, CDR1 is SNHLY and CDR2 is FYNNEI. The CDR3 region is CASRDSYGYNEQFF. The CDR3 region has the DNA TGTGCCAGCAGGGACTCGTACGGCTACAATGAGCAGTTCTTC.

This rearrangement joins TRBV5-1 to TRBJ1-6, with 7 nucleotides matching TRBD1. The V gene's germline CDR1 is SGHRS and CDR2 YFSETQ. V trimming: 1 base; J trimming: 7 bases; junction bases outside the gene matches: 5. The CDR3 runs to 15 residues. CDR3 region: CASSLSGGENSPLHF. As DNA, the CDR3 is TGCGCCAGCAGCTTGTCAGGGGGTGAGAATTCACCCCTCCACTTT. Full variable domain (rest looked up from reference TRBV5-1 and TRBJ1-6): KAGVTQTPRYLIKTRGQQVTLSCSPISGHRSVSWYQQTPGQGLQFLFEYFSETQRNKGNFPGRFSGRQFSNSRSEMNVSTLELGDSALYLCASSLSGGENSPLHFGNGTRLTVT.

This clone was seen a few times. The gene calls are TRBV14 and TRBJ1-2; D is uncertain. The CDR3 totals 13 residues. Germline V gene data show CDR1 as SGHDN and CDR2 as FVKESK. Trimming took off 1 base at V and 3 bases at J, with 6 bases between the two ends. The CDR3 region is CASSQARDYGYTF. As DNA, the CDR3 is TGTGCCAGCAGCCAAGCGCGTGACTATGGCTACACCTTC.

This clone was detected only a few times. The genes are TRBV29-1 and TRBJ2-5, with 7 bases aligning to TRBD1. The CDR3 spans 12 residues. V lost 6 bases to trimming and J lost 2 bases; unmatched junction nucleotides: 3. Germline V gene sequence: CDR1 SQVTM, CDR2 ANQGSEA. The CDR3 bases are TGCAGCGTGGGACAGCTACAAGAGACCCAGTACTTC. Residues: CSVGQLQETQYF.

The chain uses TRBV10-2 and TRBJ1-2; possible D gene TRBD1, 5 bases. The CDR3 loop spans 14 amino acids. With 3 bases removed from V and 4 bases from J, the gap between germline ends came to 12 bases. Germline V gene data show CDR1 as WSHSY and CDR2 as SAAADI. The CDR3 loop is CASSETGTVYGYTF. The CDR3 region has the DNA TGCGCCAGCAGTGAAACAGGAACTGTCTATGGCTACACCTTC.

The chain links TRBV3-1 (or the pseudogene TRBV3-2) to TRBJ2-2, with D perhaps TRBD1 (6 bases). Trimming left V 7 bases short and J 0 bases short, with 12 bases between. CDR3 size: 15 residues. Per germline, CDR1 LGHDT and CDR2 YNNKEL (reference sequence). DNA of the CDR3: TGTGCCAGCACCCCCAGGGGCTCGAACACCGGGGAGCTGTTTTTT. Translation gives CASTPRGSNTGELFF.

This clone was observed a single time. One junction end does not reproduce the germline sequence, and a read error may be involved. The identical CDR3 is also encoded by other nucleotide sequences in the sample. This chain connects TRBV5-1 to TRBJ1-2; TRBD1 matches at 7 bases. The CDR3 runs to 13 residues. CDR1 SGHRS and CDR2 YFSETQ come from the germline V gene. CDR3 nucleotide sequence: TGCGCCAGCAGCTTGAACAGGGGAAATGGTTACACCTTC. Amino acid sequence: CASSLNRGNGYTF.

The V gene is TRBV28, the J gene TRBJ1-3; 9 bases fit TRBD1. The trim removed 6 bases at V and 2 bases at J, leaving 5 bases unmatched. The CDR3 runs 15 residues. Germline V gene lookup returns CDR1 MDHEN and CDR2 SYDVKM. The CDR3 DNA follows: TGTGCCAGCAGCACACAGGGGGCGACTGGAAACACCATATATTTT. Encoded protein: CASSTQGATGNTIYF.

This clone has a handful of counts. V is TRBV5-4 and J is TRBJ2-2, with TRBD1 identical over 7 bases. Germline V CDR1 and CDR2: SGHNT, YYREEE (reference sequence). The junction had 9 bases not matched to a gene; V was cut back by 8 bases and J by 2 bases. This CDR3 spans 15 amino acids. CDR3 region: CARTYRDSNTGELFF. In DNA form, the CDR3 reads TGTGCCAGGACTTACCGGGACAGCAACACCGGGGAGCTGTTTTTT. Variable domain in full (rest from reference TRBV5-4 and TRBJ2-2): ETGVTQSPTHLIKTRGQQVTLRCSSQSGHNTVSWYQQALGQGPQFIFQYYREEENGRGNFPPRFSGLQFPNYSSELNVNALELDDSALYLCARTYRDSNTGELFFGEGSRLTVL.

This chain links TRBV18 with TRBJ2-3; 8 nucleotides line up with TRBD2. V dropped 2 bases and J dropped 2; count of bases not matched to a gene: 0. Germline CDR1 KGHSH, CDR2 LQKENI. There are 14 residues in the CDR3. CDR3 bases: TGTGCCAGCTCACCAGGACTAGCCACAGATACGCAGTATTTT. Its translation is CASSPGLATDTQYF.

The chain couples TRBV2 to TRBJ2-5, with TRBD1 as a possible D gene (5 bases). CDR1 is SNHLY and CDR2 is FYNNEI in the germline V gene. Trimming removed 5 bases from V and 4 bases from J, with 20 bases in between. The CDR3 is 16 residues long. The CDR3 sequence: CASSRPSVGRIETQYF. For the CDR3, the DNA is TGTGCCAGCAGTCGCCCCTCGGTGGGGCGCATAGAGACCCAGTACTTC.

Turning to this clone: The sample carries other DNA sequences with the same CDR3. This chain links TRBV7-9 with TRBJ1-4, with 11 bases that match TRBD1. The CDR3 is 15 amino acids. V shed 5 bases, J shed 6 bases, and the junction held 5 bases outside the gene matches. Germline V gene data show CDR1 as SEHNR and CDR2 as FQNEAQ (reference sequence). The CDR3 protein is CASSPPGQGDEKLFF. CDR3 bases: TGTGCCAGCAGCCCCCCGGGACAGGGGGATGAAAAACTGTTTTTT.

The chain employs TRBV5-3 and TRBJ2-3; unclear D gene. TRBV5-3 is sorted into the ORF group, with uncertain function. This CDR3 region has 12 residues. Between the trimmed V and J ends, which lost 4 bases and 5 bases, there was a span of 8 bases. The CDR3: CARSRLLDTQYF. The CDR3 coding sequence is TGTGCCAGAAGCCGACTGTTAGATACGCAGTATTTT.

The rearrangement joins TRBV19 to TRBJ2-2; possibly TRBD2 for D (5 bases). Germline CDR1 is LNHDA and CDR2 is SQIVND (reference sequence). This CDR3 is built from 16 residues. V lost 5 bases, J lost 6 bases, and 19 bases lay in between. This chain's CDR3 is CASSSRRSSSAGELFF. The CDR3 nucleotides read TGTGCCAGTAGTTCCCGTAGGTCTAGCTCGGCCGGGGAGCTGTTTTTT.

This clone was counted ten times or more. This chain joins TRBV11-2 and TRBJ2-2, with D possibly matching TRBD1 (5 bases). The CDR3 is 14 residues long. The germline gives CDR1 SGHAT, CDR2 FQNNGV. V was pared by 3 bases and J by 5 bases, with 10 bases between. CDR3 DNA sequence: TGTGCCAGCAGCTTTTATAAGGGGACCGGGGAGCTGTTTTTT. Its protein product is CASSFYKGTGELFF. The complete variable domain, with remaining parts taken from reference TRBV11-2 and TRBJ2-2, reads EAGVAQSPRYKIIEKRQSVAFWCNPISGHATLYWYQQILGQGPKLLIQFQNNGVVDDSQLPKDRFSAERLKGVDSTLKIQPAKLEDSAVYLCASSFYKGTGELFFGEGSRLTVL.